The 11 T cell receptor beta chains below all came from one sample that was sequenced in a study of response to subunit inactivated influenza vaccine. TCRdb reprocessed the RT-PCR reads with MiXCR, giving one entry per CDR3 protein. The sample consists of about 180,000 distinct CDR3 sequences, about 9% of them appearing once. The sample was non-naive T cells sorted from PBMCs, taken on the day of vaccination. The source of these receptors is a man aged 45-65 years who received an inactivated influenza vaccine.

This clonotype has a handful of counts. The CDR3 here is CSANQGGNTEAFF. The CDR3 region has the DNA TGCAGTGCTAATCAGGGTGGGAACACTGAAGCTTTCTTT. The rearrangement links TRBV20-1 to TRBJ1-1; D is possibly TRBD1 (5 bases). V was trimmed by 4 bases and J by 1 base, leaving 10 bases between them. This CDR3 is built from 13 residues. CDR1 and CDR2 from the germline V gene are DFQATT and SNEGSKA (reference sequence).

The chain has TRBV7-8 and TRBJ2-1, with 8 bases identical to TRBD2. CDR1 and CDR2 from the germline V gene are SGHVS and FQNEAQ. The CDR3 spans 14 residues. The V gene end was trimmed by 4 bases and the J gene end by 10 bases; junction bases not matched to a gene: 9. CDR3 amino acids: CASSYGTRTSEQFF. CDR3 DNA sequence: TGTGCCAGCAGCTACGGGACTAGGACGTCCGAGCAGTTCTTC.

The V call is TRBV7-9, the J call TRBJ1-1; TRBD1 agrees at 9 bases. The CDR3 spans 15 residues. V lost 0 bases and J lost 5; bases outside the gene matches: 4. Germline V gene data show CDR1 as SEHNR and CDR2 as FQNEAQ (reference sequence). CDR3 in DNA: TGTGCCAGCAGCTTAGCGGGACAGGGTGGGACTGAAGCTTTCTTT. Translating it yields CASSLAGQGGTEAFF.

The J gene is TRBJ1-6, the V gene TRBV19; D is unresolved. Trimming cost V 8 bases and J 9 bases, with 14 bases left between them. The CDR3 consists of 13 residues. CDR1 is LNHDA, CDR2 SQIVND, per germline (reference sequence). In DNA form, the CDR3 reads TGTGCCAGTCGGACGGTAACTGGTTCACCCCTCCACTTT. It codes for CASRTVTGSPLHF.

The chain has TRBV6-5 and TRBJ1-6; 7 nucleotides line up with TRBD1. Trimming at V came to 4 bases and at J to 5 bases, leaving 2 bases not matched to a gene. This CDR3 is 14 amino acids long. Germline loops: CDR1 MNHEY, CDR2 SVGAGI. CDR3 coding DNA: TGTGCCAGCAGTTCCCAGGGGGATAATTCACCCCTCCACTTT. It yields the protein CASSSQGDNSPLHF.

This chain connects TRBV7-9 to TRBJ1-3; the match to TRBD1 covers 11 bases. CDR3 length equals 14 residues. V trimming: 5 bases; J trimming: 8 bases; junction bases outside the gene matches: 5. Germline CDR1 is SEHNR and CDR2 is FQNEAQ (reference sequence). The CDR3 DNA is TGTGCCAGCAGCCCCCGGACAGGGGGCTACACCATATATTTT. It encodes CASSPRTGGYTIYF.

This chain connects TRBV6-1 to TRBJ1-1; no clear D. Germline-derived CDR1 and CDR2 are MNHNS and SASEGT. V was cut by 7 bases and J by 0 bases, with 12 bases left in between. The CDR3 runs 14 residues. The CDR3, as DNA: TGTGCCAGCAAACATGGCGGGGTGAACACTGAAGCTTTCTTT. Translation: CASKHGGVNTEAFF.

CDR3 residues: CASSRDPRANTGELFF. CDR3 nucleotides: TGCGCCAGCAGCCGCGACCCAAGGGCGAACACCGGGGAGCTGTTTTTT. V is TRBV5-1 and J is TRBJ2-2; D uncertain. Germline CDR1 reads SGHRS; CDR2 reads YFSETQ. V gave up 4 bases and J gave up 0 bases, with 13 bases separating them. The CDR3 contains 16 residues.

The V gene is TRBV29-1, the J gene TRBJ1-1; D call uncertain. The CDR3 spans 12 residues. Germline CDR1 is SQVTM and CDR2 is ANQGSEA. With 7 bases removed from V and 1 base from J, the gap between germline ends came to 10 bases. The CDR3 bases are TGCAGCGGAGCGGTGGGGAACACTGAAGCTTTCTTT. Its protein product is CSGAVGNTEAFF.

This clonotype showed up many times. The chain combines TRBV19 with TRBJ1-5; no clear D. CDR1 and CDR2 from the germline V gene are LNHDA and SQIVND (reference sequence). The V gene lost 3 bases and the J gene lost 3 bases, with 12 bases spanning the gap. This CDR3 has 15 residues. DNA of the CDR3: TGTGCCAGTAGTATTGGTAGGGAGTTCAATCAGCCCCAGCATTTT. It translates to CASSIGREFNQPQHF.

This clonotype was counted at least ten times. The chain carries TRBV28 and TRBJ2-6, with D unclear. Germline V gene lookup returns CDR1 MDHEN and CDR2 SYDVKM. The CDR3 extends over 16 amino acids. Trimming left V 3 bases short and J 6 bases short, with 15 bases between. The CDR3, as DNA: TGTGCCAGCAGTTTTATCAATTTCAAGGCGGCCAACGTCCTGACTTTC. Protein: CASSFINFKAANVLTF.